This T cell receptor (beta chain) was obtained from a study of shared clonotypes between healthy human individuals. Study context: The study used three CD4 naive, three CD4 memory, two CD8 naive and one CD8 memory plate per donor.

This clone has a single count. Antigen: not known. Naive CD8 populations comprised CD45RO-negative cells positively selected for CCR7, excluding terminally differentiated effector memory CD45RA+ cells. Healthy adults negative for HIV, lacking recent acute infections or vaccinations, served as donors. This CDR3 has 15 amino acids. Germline lookup yields CDR1 SGDLS and CDR2 YYNGEE. With 0 bases removed from V and 2 bases from J, the gap between germline ends came to 8 bases. Whole-study results and caveats: The study generally estimated greater richness for naive than memory subsets.

Data came from immunoSEQ multiplex PCR; TCRdb stores just in-frame clones and leaves some out. The top ten hold about 1.6% of the sample, which has roughly 2,000,000 clones, 80% to 95% seen once. V gene TRBV9 combines with J gene TRBJ2-2; D gene uncertain. Sequences were obtained from naive CD8+ T cells from PBMCs. This TCR derives from a man younger than 35 in good health. Some clones in this sample may be carry-over from other donors' samples. In nucleotides, the CDR3 is TGTGCCAGCAGCGTAGACGGAGCCAACACCGGGGAGCTGTTTTTT. The encoded protein is CASSVDGANTGELFF.